This is a list of T cell receptor beta chains from one sample in a study of blood T cells in healthy people across ages. TCRdb ran MiXCR on the 5' RACE reads and lists one entry per CDR3 protein. In the table there are fewer than 800,000 distinct CDR3 sequences, more than 40% of which are singletons. What was sequenced was blood. Every receptor here comes from a woman in her sixties or seventies in good health. The CDR3 runs from the conserved cysteine through the conserved F or W. D genes are given only for firm matches. Clone sizes are given selectively: once, few, many, or a class where the clone is expanded.

J gene | D gene | clone size | V gene | CDR3 protein | CDR3 DNA
TRBJ2-7 | TRBD2 | many | TRBV20-1 | CSAIFTSGRAEYEQYF | TGCAGTGCTATCTTCACTAGCGGGAGGGCCGAATACGAGCAGTACTTC
TRBJ2-5 | - | few | TRBV20-1 | CSALVGGHKGETQYF | TGCAGTGCCCTGGTGGGCGGCCACAAAGGGGAGACCCAGTACTTC
TRBJ2-6 | TRBD1 | - | TRBV6-5 | CASSYSPGQSSGANVLTF | TGTGCCAGCAGTTACTCCCCGGGACAGAGCTCTGGGGCCAACGTCCTGACTTTC
TRBJ2-5 | - | - | TRBV29-1 | CSAGRQQETQYF | TGCAGCGCTGGGAGACAGCAAGAGACCCAGTACTTC
TRBJ1-1 | - | few | TRBV12-3/TRBV12-4 | CASSPEFPNTEAFF | TGTGCCAGCAGTCCCGAATTCCCGAACACTGAAGCTTTCTTT
TRBJ2-7 | TRBD2 | - | TRBV20-1 | CSAQLRLAGSHYEQYF | TGCAGTGCACAGCTACGACTAGCGGGATCCCACTACGAGCAGTACTTC
TRBJ2-7 | TRBD2 | few | TRBV5-1 | CASSWGTSEIEQYF | TGCGCCAGCAGCTGGGGGACTAGCGAGATCGAGCAGTACTTC
TRBJ1-1 | - | - | TRBV29-1 | CSVEGQNTEAFF | TGCAGCGTTGAAGGACAGAACACTGAAGCTTTCTTT
TRBJ2-1 | - | once | TRBV10-3 | CAISTGSSYNEQFF | TGTGCCATCAGTACGGGGAGCTCCTACAATGAGCAGTTCTTC
TRBJ2-7 | - | few | TRBV4-3 | CASSQSGESYEQYF | TGCGCCAGCAGCCAAAGCGGAGAGAGCTACGAGCAGTACTTC
TRBJ1-4 | TRBD1 | - | TRBV29-1 | CSVGRQGLANEKLFF | TGCAGCGTTGGAAGACAGGGGTTGGCTAATGAAAAACTGTTTTTT
TRBJ2-1 | TRBD1 | - | TRBV20-1 | CRVRTGRLGDEQFF | TGCAGGGTTCGGACAGGGAGGCTCGGCGATGAGCAGTTCTTC
TRBJ1-1 | - | many | TRBV4-2 | CASTGTLMNTEAFF | TGTGCCAGCACGGGGACTCTAATGAACACTGAAGCTTTCTTT
TRBJ2-7 | TRBD1 | - | TRBV7-8 | CASSQNRGQDEQYF | TGTGCCAGCTCCCAGAACAGGGGGCAGGACGAGCAGTACTTC
TRBJ1-5 | - | many | TRBV12-3/TRBV12-4 | CASAVGPNQPQHF | TGTGCCAGCGCGGTAGGGCCCAATCAGCCCCAGCATTTT
TRBJ2-7 | TRBD1 | - | TRBV20-1 | CSARGTGTGHEQYF | TGCAGTGCTAGAGGGACCGGGACAGGCCACGAGCAGTACTTC
TRBJ2-1 | - | - | TRBV7-9 | CASSHPSGGEQFF | TGTGCCAGCAGCCATCCCTCAGGCGGTGAGCAGTTCTTC
TRBJ2-4 | - | - | TRBV4-3 | CASSPSPGTLKNIQYF | TGCGCCAGCAGCCCGTCTCCAGGGACCCTCAAAAACATTCAGTACTTC
TRBJ2-1 | - | few | TRBV7-9 | CASSLALSGAYNEQFF | TGTGCCAGCAGCTTAGCGCTGTCCGGGGCGTACAATGAGCAGTTCTTC
TRBJ2-7 | - | - | TRBV12-3/TRBV12-4 | CASSERYTVSSNEQYF | TGTGCCAGCAGCGAGCGTTATACGGTCAGCTCCAACGAGCAGTACTTC
TRBJ1-5 | - | - | TRBV4-2 | CASSQGGQRDQPQHF | TGTGCCAGCAGCCAAGGGGGACAAAGGGATCAGCCCCAGCATTTT
TRBJ1-2 | - | - | TRBV5-8 | CASRRDLINGYTF | TGTGCCAGCAGGCGGGACCTAATAAATGGCTACACCTTC
TRBJ1-1 | - | - | TRBV7-9 | CASSLELTMNTEAFF | TGTGCCAGCAGCTTAGAACTGACTATGAACACTGAAGCTTTCTTT
TRBJ2-7 | TRBD1 | few | TRBV12-3/TRBV12-4 | CASRGGQGMKYEQYF | TGTGCCAGCAGGGGAGGACAGGGTATGAAGTACGAGCAGTACTTC
TRBJ2-2 | TRBD2 | - | TRBV5-6 | CASSPRILAGDFHGELFF | TGTGCCAGCAGCCCCCGAATCCTAGCGGGAGACTTTCACGGGGAGCTGTTTTTT
TRBJ2-5 | - | - | TRBV20-1 | CSARVSGGRETQYF | TGCAGTGCTAGAGTCTCAGGGGGGCGAGAGACCCAGTACTTC
TRBJ2-7 | - | - | TRBV28 | CASTNWGNRLRRYEQYF | TGTGCCAGCACCAATTGGGGTAACCGATTGCGGAGGTACGAGCAGTACTTC
TRBJ2-1 | - | - | TRBV20-1 | CSARDPQGGYNEQFF | TGCAGTGCTAGAGATCCGCAGGGCGGCTACAATGAGCAGTTCTTC
TRBJ2-4 | - | - | TRBV4-2 | CASSRFRLAKNIRYF | TGTGCCAGCAGCCGGTTCCGGCTAGCCAAAAACATTCGGTACTTC
TRBJ2-7 | - | - | TRBV7-2 | CASSLSAGNYEQYF | TGTGCCAGCAGCTTATCGGCAGGGAACTACGAGCAGTACTTC
TRBJ1-4 | - | once | TRBV15 | CATSRGGGYNEKLFF | TGTGCCACCAGCAGAGGCGGAGGGTATAATGAAAAACTGTTTTTT
TRBJ2-7 | TRBD2 | few | TRBV29-1 | CSVTSGRHEQYF | TGCAGCGTGACTAGCGGGAGACACGAGCAGTACTTC
TRBJ2-3 | - | many | TRBV4-3 | CASSQGGLARLHTDTQYF | TGCGCCAGCAGCCAAGGGGGCCTAGCGCGATTACACACAGATACGCAGTATTTT
TRBJ2-7 | TRBD2 | - | TRBV3-1 | CASSTTPGLAGSEQYF | TGTGCCAGCAGCACAACGCCGGGACTAGCTGGAAGCGAGCAGTACTTC
TRBJ2-7 | - | - | TRBV20-1 | CSALPPTPARYEQYF | TGCAGTGCTTTACCTCCCACTCCCGCTCGTTACGAGCAGTACTTC
TRBJ2-7 | - | - | TRBV6-2/TRBV6-3 | CASSYSLAIRNYEQYF | TGTGCCAGCAGTTACTCCTTGGCGATTAGAAACTACGAGCAGTACTTC
TRBJ2-5 | TRBD1 | few | TRBV6-2/TRBV6-3 | CASSPGQGVETQYF | TGTGCCAGCAGTCCTGGACAGGGAGTAGAGACCCAGTACTTC
TRBJ1-2 | - | - | TRBV9 | CASSVDGSSNYGYTF | TGTGCCAGCAGCGTAGATGGCAGCTCTAACTATGGCTACACCTTC
TRBJ2-1 | - | - | TRBV10-3 | CAIRPGTPDKEYPYNEQFF | TGTGCCATTAGACCCGGGACCCCCGATAAGGAGTACCCCTACAATGAGCAGTTCTTC